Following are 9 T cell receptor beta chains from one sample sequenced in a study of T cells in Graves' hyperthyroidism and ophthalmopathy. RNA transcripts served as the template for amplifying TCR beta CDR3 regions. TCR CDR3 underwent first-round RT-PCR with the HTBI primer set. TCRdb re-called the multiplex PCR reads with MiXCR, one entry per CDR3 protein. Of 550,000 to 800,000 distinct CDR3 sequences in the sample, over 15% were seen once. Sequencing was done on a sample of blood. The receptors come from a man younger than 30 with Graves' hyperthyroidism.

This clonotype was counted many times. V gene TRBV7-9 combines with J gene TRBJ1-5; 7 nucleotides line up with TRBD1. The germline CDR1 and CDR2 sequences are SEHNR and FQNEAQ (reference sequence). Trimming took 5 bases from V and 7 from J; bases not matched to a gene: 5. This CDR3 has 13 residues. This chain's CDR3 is CASSHDRDQPQHF. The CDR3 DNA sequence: TGTGCCAGCAGCCATGACAGGGACCAGCCCCAGCATTTT.

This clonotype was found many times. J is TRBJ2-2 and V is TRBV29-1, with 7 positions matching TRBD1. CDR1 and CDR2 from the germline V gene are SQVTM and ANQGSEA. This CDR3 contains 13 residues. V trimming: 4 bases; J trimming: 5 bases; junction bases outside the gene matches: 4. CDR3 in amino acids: CSVGQGWTGELFF. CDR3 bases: TGCAGCGTTGGACAGGGATGGACCGGGGAGCTGTTTTTT.

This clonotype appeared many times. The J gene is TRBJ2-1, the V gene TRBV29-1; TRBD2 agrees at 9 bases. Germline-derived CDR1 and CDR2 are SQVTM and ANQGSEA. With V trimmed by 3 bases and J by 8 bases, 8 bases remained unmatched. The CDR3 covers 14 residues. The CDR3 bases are TGCAGCGTTGACGGGCGGGAGGGCCGCCATGAGCAGTTCTTC. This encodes CSVDGREGRHEQFF.

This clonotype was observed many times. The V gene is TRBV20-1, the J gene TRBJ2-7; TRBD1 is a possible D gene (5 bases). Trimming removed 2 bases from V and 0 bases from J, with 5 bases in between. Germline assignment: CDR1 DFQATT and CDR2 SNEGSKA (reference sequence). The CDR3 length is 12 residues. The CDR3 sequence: CSARQGSYEQYF. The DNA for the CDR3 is TGCAGTGCTAGACAGGGCTCCTACGAGCAGTACTTC.

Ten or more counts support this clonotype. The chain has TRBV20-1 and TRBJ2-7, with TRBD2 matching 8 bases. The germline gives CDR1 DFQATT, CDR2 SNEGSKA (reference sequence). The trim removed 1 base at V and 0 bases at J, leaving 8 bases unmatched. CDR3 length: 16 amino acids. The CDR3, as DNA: TGCAGTGCTAGAGCTACTATCAGCGGGAGCTCCTACGAGCAGTACTTC. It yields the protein CSARATISGSSYEQYF.

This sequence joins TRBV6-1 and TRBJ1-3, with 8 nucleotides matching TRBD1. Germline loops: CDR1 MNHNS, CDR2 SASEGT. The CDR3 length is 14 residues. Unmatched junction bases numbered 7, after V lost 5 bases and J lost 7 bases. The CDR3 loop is CASSPSGGMNTIYF. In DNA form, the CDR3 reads TGTGCCAGCAGTCCCTCAGGGGGCATGAACACCATATATTTT.

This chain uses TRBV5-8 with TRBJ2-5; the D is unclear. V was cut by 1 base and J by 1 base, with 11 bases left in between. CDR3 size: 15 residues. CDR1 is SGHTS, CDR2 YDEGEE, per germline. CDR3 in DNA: TGTGCCAGCAGCTTGCTCGGCCAAAGCCAAGAGACCCAGTACTTC. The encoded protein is CASSLLGQSQETQYF.

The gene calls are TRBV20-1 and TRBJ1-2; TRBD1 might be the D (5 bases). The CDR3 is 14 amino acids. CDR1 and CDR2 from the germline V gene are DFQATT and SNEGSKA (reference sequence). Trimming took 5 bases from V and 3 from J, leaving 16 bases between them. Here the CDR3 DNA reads TGCAGTGCTGGGCGAGTAGGGGAGGACTATGGCTACACCTTC. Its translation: CSAGRVGEDYGYTF.

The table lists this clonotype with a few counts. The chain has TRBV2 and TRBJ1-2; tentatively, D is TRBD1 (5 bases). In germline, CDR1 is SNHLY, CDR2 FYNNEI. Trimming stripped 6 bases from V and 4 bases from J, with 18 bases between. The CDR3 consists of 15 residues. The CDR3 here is CASSKFRGSIYGYTF. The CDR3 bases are TGTGCCAGCAGCAAATTTAGGGGCTCCATCTATGGCTACACCTTC.